The source of this TCR beta chain is a study of blood T cell repertoires in COVID-19 (dated by TCRdb to the early 2020s). Some background on the complete study: Samples covering the acute and convalescent phases of COVID-19 were provided by collaborators in the United States, Italy and Spain. The material from the prospective study consisted of cDNA or gDNA derived from T cells, B-cell-depleted T cells, or PBMCs. Subjects who had been exposed to COVID-19, were actively infected with it, or had recovered from it provided the deeply sampled blood TCRbeta repertoires that made up the dataset. The repertoires were made available in a free public database intended to serve as a resource for research on the immune response to SARS-CoV-2. The samples were drawn from two sources: the first 160 participants of the ongoing ImmuneRACE study, and 950 to 1,500 subjects contributed by 6 global collaborators. A de-identified subject ID, COVID-19 status, age in years and sex were almost always included in the sample metadata. HLA class I and class II types, where available, came from metadata supplied by the sample provider rather than from assay-based typing.

The collaborating institutions used their own protocols to collect whole blood in K2EDTA tubes. For TCRbeta analysis, collaborators shipped samples as frozen whole blood, isolated PBMCs, or DNA extracted from either of those sample types. Per the germline V gene, SNHLY is the CDR1 and FYNNEI is the CDR2. Trimming takes 6 bases from V and 2 bases from J, and the germline ends sit 9 bases apart. The CDR3 numbers 13 residues from cysteine through phenylalanine. CDR3 DNA is the only sequence kept; it has 39 bases, read in frame from the first base. In the case of this clone: Its specific antigen is unknown. Nothing much larger sits one base from this clone, and base qualities are not available.

The immunoSEQ Assay, a bias-controlled multiplex PCR, was used to amplify TCRbeta CDR3 regions from genomic DNA. From the authors' description of their analysis: The number of nucleated cells in each sample was estimated by amplification of reference gene primers within the assay. To quantify the absolute abundance of each unique TCRbeta CDR3 rearrangement, sequence reads were collapsed and filtered. For each sample, productive Simpson clonality was calculated by taking the square root of Simpson's diversity index across productive rearrangements. TCRdb took over this immuneACCESS table, retaining in-frame rearrangements with V and J assigned. Such tables are incomplete; in checked studies, under half of the missing clones stem from an unresolved V gene, and the remainder is unexplained. That table supplies the V and J calls and clone size; D and trimming were determined from the DNA. The sample contains around 65,000 clones, just under 80% of them found a single time. The leading ten clones occupy roughly 44% of the sample.

Points the paper makes about the study in general: The quantity of clinical and demographic metadata differed by source and by participant and was supplied without curation.

The clonotype comes from a human donor in a cohort sampled during active COVID-19. This chain joins TRBV2 to TRBJ2-3, with a weak D call of TRBD1 (6 bases match). Material for sequencing was peripheral blood. The CDR3 is CASRAGVTDTQYF. The DNA sequence follows: TGTGCCAGCAGAGCAGGGGTCACAGATACGCAGTATTTT.